This T cell receptor beta chain was retrieved from a study of shared clonotypes between healthy human individuals. V was trimmed by 5 bases and J by 6 bases, leaving 14 bases between them. The CDR3 is made up of 13 amino acids. CDR1 WNHNN and CDR2 SYGVQD come from the germline V gene (reference sequence). Generated by immunoSEQ multiplex PCR, the TCRdb table keeps only in-frame clones and is missing some. The sample lists about 1.5 million clones; 98% were seen once. Memory CD4+ cells were the fraction left after CD45RA+ naive selection. A note on this clone: Its antigen is not identified.

General study results and limits: Naive CD4 clonotypes overlapped across several donors at approximately 5.3%.

This clonotype was obtained from a man younger than 45 in good health. Sequenced sample: naive CD4+ T cells sorted from blood. Subset denoted: CD45RA+ positively selected. The chain uses TRBV10-1 and TRBJ2-7, with D unresolved. CDR3 sequence: CASSNDPVGEQYF. The DNA of the CDR3 is TGCGCCAGCAGTAATGACCCGGTTGGCGAGCAGTACTTC.